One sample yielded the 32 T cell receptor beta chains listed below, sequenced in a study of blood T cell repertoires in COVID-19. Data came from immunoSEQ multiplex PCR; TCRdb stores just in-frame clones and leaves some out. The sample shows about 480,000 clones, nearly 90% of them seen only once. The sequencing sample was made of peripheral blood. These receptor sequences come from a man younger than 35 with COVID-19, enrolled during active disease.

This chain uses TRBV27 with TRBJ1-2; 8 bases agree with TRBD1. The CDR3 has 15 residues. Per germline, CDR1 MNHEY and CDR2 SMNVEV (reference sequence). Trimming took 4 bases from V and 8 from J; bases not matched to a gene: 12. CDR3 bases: TGTGCCAGCAGTTCCCTCCCCAGGGGGCGCCAGGGCTACACCTTC. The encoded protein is CASSSLPRGRQGYTF.

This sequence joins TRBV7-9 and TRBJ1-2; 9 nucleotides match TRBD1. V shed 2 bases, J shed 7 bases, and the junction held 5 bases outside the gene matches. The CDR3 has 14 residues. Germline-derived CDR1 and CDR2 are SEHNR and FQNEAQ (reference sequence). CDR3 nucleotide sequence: TGTGCCAGCAGCTTAACAGGACAGGGGACTGGCTACACCTTC. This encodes CASSLTGQGTGYTF. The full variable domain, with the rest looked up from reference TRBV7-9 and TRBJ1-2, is DTGVSQNPRHKITKRGQNVTFRCDPISEHNRLYWYRQTLGQGPEFLTYFQNEAQLEKSRLLSDRFSAERPKGSFSTLEIQRTEQGDSAMYLCASSLTGQGTGYTFGSGTRLTVV.

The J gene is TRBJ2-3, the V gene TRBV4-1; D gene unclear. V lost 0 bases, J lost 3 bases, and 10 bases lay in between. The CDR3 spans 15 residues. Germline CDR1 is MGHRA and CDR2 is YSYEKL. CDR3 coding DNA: TGCGCCAGCAGCCAAGACGGAGATCTAACAGATACGCAGTATTTT. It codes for CASSQDGDLTDTQYF.

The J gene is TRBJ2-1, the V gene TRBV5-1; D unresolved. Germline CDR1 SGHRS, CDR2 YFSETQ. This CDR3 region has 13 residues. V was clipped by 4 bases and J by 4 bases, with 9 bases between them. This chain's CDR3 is CASSIPKYNEQFF. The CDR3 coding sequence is TGCGCCAGCAGCATCCCTAAGTACAATGAGCAGTTCTTC.

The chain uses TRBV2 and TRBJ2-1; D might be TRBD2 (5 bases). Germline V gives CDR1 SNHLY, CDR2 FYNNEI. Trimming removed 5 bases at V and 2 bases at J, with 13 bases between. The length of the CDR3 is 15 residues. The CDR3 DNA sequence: TGTGCCAGCAGTTCTGATCCGGGAACCTACAATGAGCAGTTCTTC. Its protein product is CASSSDPGTYNEQFF.

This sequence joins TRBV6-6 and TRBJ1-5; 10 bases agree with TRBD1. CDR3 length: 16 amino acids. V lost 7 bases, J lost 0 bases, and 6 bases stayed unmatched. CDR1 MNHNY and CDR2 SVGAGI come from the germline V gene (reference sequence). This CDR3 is CASTLDRGRSNQPQHF. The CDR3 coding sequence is TGTGCCAGCACCCTTGACAGGGGGCGTAGCAATCAGCCCCAGCATTTT.

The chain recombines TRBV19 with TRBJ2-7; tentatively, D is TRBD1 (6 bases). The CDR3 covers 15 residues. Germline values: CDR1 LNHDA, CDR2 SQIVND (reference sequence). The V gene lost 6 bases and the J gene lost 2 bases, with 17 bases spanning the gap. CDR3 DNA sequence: TGTGCCAGTAGGTCGGGACACCACATAACCTACGAGCAGTACTTC. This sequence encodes CASRSGHHITYEQYF.

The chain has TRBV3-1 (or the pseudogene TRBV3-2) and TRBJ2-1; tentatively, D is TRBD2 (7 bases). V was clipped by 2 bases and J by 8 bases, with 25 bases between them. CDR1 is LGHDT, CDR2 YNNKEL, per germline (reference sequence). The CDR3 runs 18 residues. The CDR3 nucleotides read TGTGCCAGCAGCCAATTCCTATGGAGGGGGGAGGGCCTCGATGAGCAGTTCTTC. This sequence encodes CASSQFLWRGEGLDEQFF.

The CDR3 nucleotides read TGTGCCAGCAGCCTTGGGGGGTCGAGTCAGCCCCAGCATTTT. This sequence encodes CASSLGGSSQPQHF. This rearrangement joins TRBV3-1 (or the pseudogene TRBV3-2) to TRBJ1-5, with D possibly TRBD1 on 5 matching bases. Germline V gene data show CDR1 as LGHDT and CDR2 as YNNKEL (reference sequence). V lost 4 bases and J 6 bases, leaving 13 bases between the germline ends. This CDR3 comprises 14 residues.

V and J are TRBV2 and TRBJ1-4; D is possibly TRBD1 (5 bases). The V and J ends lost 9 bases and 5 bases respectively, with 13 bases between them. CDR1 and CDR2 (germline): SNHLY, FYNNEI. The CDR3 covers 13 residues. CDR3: CARTQGPNEKLFF. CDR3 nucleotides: TGTGCCAGAACCCAGGGTCCCAATGAAAAACTGTTTTTT.

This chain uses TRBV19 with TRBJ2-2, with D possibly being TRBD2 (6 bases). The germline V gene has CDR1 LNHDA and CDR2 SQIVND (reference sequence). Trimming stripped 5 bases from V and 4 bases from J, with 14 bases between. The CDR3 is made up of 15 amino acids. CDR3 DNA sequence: TGTGCCAGTAGTTCCCGGAGGGCCTCCACCGGGGAGCTGTTTTTT. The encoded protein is CASSSRRASTGELFF.

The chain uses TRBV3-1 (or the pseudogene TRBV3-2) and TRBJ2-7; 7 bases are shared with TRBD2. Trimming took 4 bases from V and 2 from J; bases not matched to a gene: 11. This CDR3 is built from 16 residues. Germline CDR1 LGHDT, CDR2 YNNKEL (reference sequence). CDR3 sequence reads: CASSPITGLLPYEQYF. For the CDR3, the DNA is TGTGCCAGCAGCCCCATAACGGGACTACTTCCCTACGAGCAGTACTTC.

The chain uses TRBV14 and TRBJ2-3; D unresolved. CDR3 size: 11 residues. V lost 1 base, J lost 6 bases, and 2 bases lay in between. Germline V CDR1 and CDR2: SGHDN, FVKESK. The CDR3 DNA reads TGTGCCAGCAGCCAAGCGGATACGCAGTATTTT. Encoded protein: CASSQADTQYF.

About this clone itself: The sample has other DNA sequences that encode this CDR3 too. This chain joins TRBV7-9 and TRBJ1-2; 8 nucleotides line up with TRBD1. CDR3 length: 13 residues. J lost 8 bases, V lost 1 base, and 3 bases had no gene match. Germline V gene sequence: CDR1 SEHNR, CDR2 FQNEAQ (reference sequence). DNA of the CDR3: TGTGCCAGCAGCTTAGGGACAGGGTACGGCTACACCTTC. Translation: CASSLGTGYGYTF.

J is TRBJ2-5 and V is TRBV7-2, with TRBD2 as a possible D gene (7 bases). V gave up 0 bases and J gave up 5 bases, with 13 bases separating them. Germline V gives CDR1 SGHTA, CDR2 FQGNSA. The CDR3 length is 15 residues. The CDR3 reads CASSLAGGPLETQYF. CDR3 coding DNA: TGTGCCAGCAGCTTAGCGGGGGGGCCGTTGGAGACCCAGTACTTC.

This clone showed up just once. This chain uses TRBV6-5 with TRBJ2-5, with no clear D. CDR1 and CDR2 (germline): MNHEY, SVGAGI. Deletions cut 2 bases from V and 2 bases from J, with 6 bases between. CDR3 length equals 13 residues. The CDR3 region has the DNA TGTGCCAGCAGTTACGATCTACAAGAGACCCAGTACTTC. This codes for CASSYDLQETQYF.

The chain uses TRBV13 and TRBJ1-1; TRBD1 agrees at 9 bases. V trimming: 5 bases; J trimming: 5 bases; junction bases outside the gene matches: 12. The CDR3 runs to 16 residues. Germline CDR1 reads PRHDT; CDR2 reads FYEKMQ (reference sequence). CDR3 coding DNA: TGTGCCAGCAGCACAGGACTAGGGACAGGGAAGACTGAAGCTTTCTTT. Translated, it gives CASSTGLGTGKTEAFF. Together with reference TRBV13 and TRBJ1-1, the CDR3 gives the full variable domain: AAGVIQSPRHLIKEKRETATLKCYPIPRHDTVYWYQQGPGQDPQFLISFYEKMQSDKGSIPDRFSAQQFSDYHSELNMSSLELGDSALYFCASSTGLGTGKTEAFFGQGTRLTVV.

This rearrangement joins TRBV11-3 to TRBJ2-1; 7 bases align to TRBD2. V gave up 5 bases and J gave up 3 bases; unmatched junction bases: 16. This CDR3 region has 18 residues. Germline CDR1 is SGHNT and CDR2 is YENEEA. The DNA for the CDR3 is TGTGCCAGCAGCCCAAGGGGTGCGGGAGTGGGGGGCTACAATGAGCAGTTCTTC. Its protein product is CASSPRGAGVGGYNEQFF.

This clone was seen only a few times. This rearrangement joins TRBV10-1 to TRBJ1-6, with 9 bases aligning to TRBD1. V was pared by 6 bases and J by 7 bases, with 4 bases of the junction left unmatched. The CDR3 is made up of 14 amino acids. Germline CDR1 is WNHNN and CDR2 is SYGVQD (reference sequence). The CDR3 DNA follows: TGCGCCAGCAGCTCGGGACAGGGCAATTCACCCCTCCACTTT. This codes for CASSSGQGNSPLHF.

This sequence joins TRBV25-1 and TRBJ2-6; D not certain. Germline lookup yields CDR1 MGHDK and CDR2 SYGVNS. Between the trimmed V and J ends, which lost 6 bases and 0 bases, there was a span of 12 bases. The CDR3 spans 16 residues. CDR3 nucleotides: TGTGCCAGCAGCCTTCTTTCCTTCTCTGGGGCCAACGTCCTGACTTTC. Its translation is CASSLLSFSGANVLTF.

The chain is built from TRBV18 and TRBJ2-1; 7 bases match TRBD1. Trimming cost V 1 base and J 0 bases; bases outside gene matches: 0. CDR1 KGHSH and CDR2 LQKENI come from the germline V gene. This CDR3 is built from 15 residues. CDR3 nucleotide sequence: TGTGCCAGCTCACCACGACAGGGCTCCTACAATGAGCAGTTCTTC. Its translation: CASSPRQGSYNEQFF.

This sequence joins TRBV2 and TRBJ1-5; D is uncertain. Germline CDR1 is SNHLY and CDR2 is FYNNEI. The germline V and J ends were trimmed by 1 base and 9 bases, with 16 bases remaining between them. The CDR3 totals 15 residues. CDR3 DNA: TGTGCCAGCAGTGAAGAGGTGCTATCTGCGGCGCCCCAGCATTTT. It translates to CASSEEVLSAAPQHF.

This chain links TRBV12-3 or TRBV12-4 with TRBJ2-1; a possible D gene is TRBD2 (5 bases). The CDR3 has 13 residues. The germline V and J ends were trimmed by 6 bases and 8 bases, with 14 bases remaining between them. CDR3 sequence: CASRTGLLDEQFF. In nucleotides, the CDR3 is TGTGCCAGCAGGACTGGACTCCTCGATGAGCAGTTCTTC.

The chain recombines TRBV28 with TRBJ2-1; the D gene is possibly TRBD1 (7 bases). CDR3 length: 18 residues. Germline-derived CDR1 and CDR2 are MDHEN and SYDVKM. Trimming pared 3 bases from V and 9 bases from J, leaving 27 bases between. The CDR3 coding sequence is TGTGCCAGCAGTTTGGCTCGTGGTAGCGGAGGGGGCTGGAGTGAGCAGTTCTTC. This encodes CASSLARGSGGGWSEQFF.

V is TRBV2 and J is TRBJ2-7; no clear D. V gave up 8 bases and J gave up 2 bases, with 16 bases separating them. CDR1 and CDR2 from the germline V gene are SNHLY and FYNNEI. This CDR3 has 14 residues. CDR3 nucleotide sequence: TGTGCCAGCCTTGGGTGGGCAGTAGCCTACGAGCAGTACTTC. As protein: CASLGWAVAYEQYF.

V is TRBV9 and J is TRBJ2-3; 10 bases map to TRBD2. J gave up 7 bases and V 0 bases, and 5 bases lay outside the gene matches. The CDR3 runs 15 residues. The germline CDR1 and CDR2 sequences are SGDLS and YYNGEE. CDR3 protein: CASSVDSGGRNTQYF. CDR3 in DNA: TGTGCCAGCAGCGTAGATAGCGGGGGGCGGAATACGCAGTATTTT.

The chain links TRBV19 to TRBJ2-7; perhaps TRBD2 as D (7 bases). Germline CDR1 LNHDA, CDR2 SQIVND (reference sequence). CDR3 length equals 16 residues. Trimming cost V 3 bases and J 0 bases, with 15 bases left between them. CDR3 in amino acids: CASSIGGAVRSYEQYF. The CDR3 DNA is TGTGCCAGTAGTATTGGGGGGGCTGTCCGCTCCTACGAGCAGTACTTC.

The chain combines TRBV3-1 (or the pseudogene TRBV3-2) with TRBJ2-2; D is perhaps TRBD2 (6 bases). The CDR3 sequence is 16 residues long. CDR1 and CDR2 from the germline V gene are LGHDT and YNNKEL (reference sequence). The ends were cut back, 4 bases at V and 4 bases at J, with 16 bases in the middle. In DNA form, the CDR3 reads TGTGCCAGCAGCCTAATGGGCGGGGCAGGCACCGGGGAGCTGTTTTTT. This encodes CASSLMGGAGTGELFF.

In DNA, the CDR3 is TGTGCCAGCAGCTTGGATAACGGGGAGCTGTTTTTT. Protein: CASSLDNGELFF. The chain couples TRBV5-4 to TRBJ2-2; D gene unclear. This CDR3 has 12 amino acids. V was cut by 0 bases and J by 7 bases, with 4 bases left in between. The germline gives CDR1 SGHNT, CDR2 YYREEE (reference sequence).

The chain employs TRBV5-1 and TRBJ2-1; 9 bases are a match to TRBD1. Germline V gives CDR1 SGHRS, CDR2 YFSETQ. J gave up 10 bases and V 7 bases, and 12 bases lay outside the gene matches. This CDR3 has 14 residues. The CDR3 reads CASATGQGRGEQFF. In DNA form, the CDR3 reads TGCGCCAGCGCCACGGGACAGGGCAGAGGAGAGCAGTTCTTC.

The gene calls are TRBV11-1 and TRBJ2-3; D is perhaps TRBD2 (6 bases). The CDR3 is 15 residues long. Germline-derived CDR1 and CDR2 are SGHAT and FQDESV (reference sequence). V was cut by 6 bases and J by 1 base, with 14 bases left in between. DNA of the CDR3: TGTGCCAGCAGTCTAGGAGGGAGAGGCACAGATACGCAGTATTTT. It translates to CASSLGGRGTDTQYF.

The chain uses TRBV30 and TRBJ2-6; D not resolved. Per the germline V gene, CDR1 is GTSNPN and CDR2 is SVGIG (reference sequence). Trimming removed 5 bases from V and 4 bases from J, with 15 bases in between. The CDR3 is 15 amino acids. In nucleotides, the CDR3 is TGTGCCTGGGGGCCGCTGACTCTCGGGGCCAACGTCCTGACTTTC. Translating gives CAWGPLTLGANVLTF.